This T cell receptor (beta chain) was sequenced during a study of OX40 agonist ivuxolimab in advanced cancers. Concerning this clone itself: Its antigen remains unidentified.

CDR3 length equals 11 residues. CDR1 is DFQATT, CDR2 SNEGSKA, per germline (reference sequence). Trimming removed 3 bases at V and 3 bases at J, with 4 bases between. Libraries were prepared by immunoSEQ multiplex PCR; TCRdb keeps only in-frame clonotypes and omits some of them. The sample has about 100,000 clones, 85% to 95% seen once. Regarding the study as a whole: At doses 0.1 to 3.0 mg/kg, CD4+ and CD8+ clones expanded. The study did not work out the antigen specificity of the expanded peripheral T cells.

The chain recombines TRBV20-1 with TRBJ2-3; D is ambiguous. The sample in question was CD4+ or CD8+ T cells sorted from blood, obtained in a trial of the OX40 agonist ivuxolimab. The sequence came from an adult with an advanced solid tumor such as melanoma, head and neck, liver or kidney cancer. The DNA of the CDR3 is TGCAGTGCTAGGCGGACAGATACGCAGTATTTT. It yields the protein CSARRTDTQYF.